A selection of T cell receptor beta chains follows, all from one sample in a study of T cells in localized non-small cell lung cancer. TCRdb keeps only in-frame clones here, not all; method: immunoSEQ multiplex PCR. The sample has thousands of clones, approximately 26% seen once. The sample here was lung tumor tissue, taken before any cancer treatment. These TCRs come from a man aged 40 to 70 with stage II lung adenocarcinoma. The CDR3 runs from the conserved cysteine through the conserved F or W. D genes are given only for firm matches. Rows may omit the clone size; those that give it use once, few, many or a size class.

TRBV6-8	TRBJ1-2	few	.	CASSVSLVSYTF	TGTGCCAGCAGTGTGAGCTTGGTTTCCTACACCTTC
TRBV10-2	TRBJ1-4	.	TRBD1	CAAGTGNEKLFF	TGCGCCGCAGGGACAGGGAATGAAAAACTGTTTTTT
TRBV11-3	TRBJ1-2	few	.	CASSTTTGGKGYTF	TGTGCCAGCAGCACCACGACAGGAGGAAAAGGCTACACCTTC
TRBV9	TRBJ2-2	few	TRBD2	CASSVEGGLAGHANTGELFF	TGTGCCAGCAGCGTAGAAGGGGGACTAGCGGGTCACGCGAACACCGGGGAGCTGTTTTTT
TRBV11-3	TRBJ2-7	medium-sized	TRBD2	CASSSTPTSGTSGMGLEQYF	TGTGCCAGCAGCTCAACTCCAACTTCCGGGACTAGCGGGATGGGTCTCGAGCAGTACTTC
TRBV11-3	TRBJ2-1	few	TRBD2	CASSRGTSHRNEQFF	TGTGCCAGCTCGCGGGGGACTAGCCACCGCAATGAGCAGTTCTTC
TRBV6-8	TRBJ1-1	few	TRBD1	CASSWTGGSGATEAFF	TGTGCCAGCAGTTGGACAGGGGGCTCGGGAGCCACTGAAGCTTTCTTT
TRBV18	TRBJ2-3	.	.	CASSPERVRTDTQYF	TGTGCCAGCTCACCGGAGAGGGTTCGGACAGATACGCAGTATTTT
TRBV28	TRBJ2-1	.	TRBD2	CASLAGELNEQFF	TGTGCCAGTCTAGCGGGAGAATTGAATGAGCAGTTCTTC
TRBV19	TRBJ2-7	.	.	CATSGQGAYEQYF	TGTGCCACTTCAGGGCAGGGCGCCTACGAGCAGTACTTC
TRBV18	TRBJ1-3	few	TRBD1	CASSPQRTGSGNTIYF	TGTGCCAGCTCACCACAGAGGACAGGGTCCGGAAACACCATATATTTT
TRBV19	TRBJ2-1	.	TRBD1	CASSSRGRVSSYNEQFF	TGTGCCAGTAGTAGCAGGGGGCGGGTATCCTCCTACAATGAGCAGTTCTTC
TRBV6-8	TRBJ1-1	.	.	CASSTATENTEAFF	TGTGCCAGCAGTACGGCGACCGAGAACACTGAAGCTTTCTTT
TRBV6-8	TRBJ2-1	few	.	CAISGPARGEQFF	TGTGCCATCAGTGGCCCGGCTAGGGGTGAGCAGTTCTTC
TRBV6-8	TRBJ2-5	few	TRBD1	CASRRTGGGEETQYF	TGTGCCAGCAGGCGGACAGGGGGAGGGGAAGAGACCCAGTACTTC
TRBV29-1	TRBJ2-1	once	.	CSGGGINNEQFF	TGCAGCGGGGGCGGGATAAACAATGAGCAGTTCTTC
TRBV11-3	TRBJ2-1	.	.	CASSLRSSGTSYNEQFF	TGTGCCAGCAGCTTAAGATCATCCGGGACCTCCTACAATGAGCAGTTCTTC
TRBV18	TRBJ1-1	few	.	CASSPSTVNTEAFF	TGTGCCAGCTCACCCTCAACGGTGAACACTGAAGCTTTCTTT
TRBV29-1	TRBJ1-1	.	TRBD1	CSAEDRGENPEAFF	TGCAGCGCGGAGGACAGGGGCGAAAACCCTGAAGCTTTCTTT
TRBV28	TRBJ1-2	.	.	CASSLIAAGYTF	TGTGCCAGCAGTTTAATTGCAGCTGGCTACACCTTC
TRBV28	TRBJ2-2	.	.	CASSTISGELFF	TGTGCCAGCAGTACTATCTCCGGGGAGCTGTTTTTT
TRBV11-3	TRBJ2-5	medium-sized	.	CASSLAGRGQETQYF	TGTGCCAGCAGCTTGGCGGGCAGGGGCCAAGAGACCCAGTACTTC
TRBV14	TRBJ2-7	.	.	CASRKPALSGYEQYF	TGTGCCAGCAGAAAGCCGGCCCTCTCCGGCTACGAGCAGTACTTC
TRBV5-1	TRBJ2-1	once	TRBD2	CASTLSGRAPYNEQFF	TGCGCCAGCACATTGAGTGGGAGGGCCCCCTACAATGAGCAGTTCTTC
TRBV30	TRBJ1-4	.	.	CAWSRNEKLFF	TGTGCCTGGAGTCGGAACGAAAAACTGTTTTTT
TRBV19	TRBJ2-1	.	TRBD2	CATHGLAASSYNEQFF	TGTGCCACCCACGGACTAGCCGCTAGCTCCTACAATGAGCAGTTCTTC
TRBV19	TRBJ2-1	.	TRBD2	CASSTRLAGTFGEQFF	TGTGCCAGTAGTACTCGACTAGCGGGAACGTTCGGTGAGCAGTTCTTC
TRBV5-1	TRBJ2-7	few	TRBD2	CASRPNRGGGDEQYF	TGCGCCAGCAGACCCAACCGCGGGGGAGGCGACGAGCAGTACTTC
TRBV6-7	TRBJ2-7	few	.	CASSYSRGILFYEQYF	TGTGCCAGCAGTTACTCGAGAGGGATTTTGTTCTACGAGCAGTACTTC
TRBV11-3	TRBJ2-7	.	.	CASSGTSGLGYEQYF	TGTGCCAGCAGCGGGACATCGGGCTTAGGCTACGAGCAGTACTTC
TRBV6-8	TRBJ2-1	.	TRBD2	CASSSGWEGYNEQFF	TGTGCCAGCAGTTCGGGGTGGGAGGGCTACAATGAGCAGTTCTTC
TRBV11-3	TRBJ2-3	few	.	CASSRPLSADTQYF	TGTGCCAGCAGCCGTCCACTAAGTGCAGATACGCAGTATTTT
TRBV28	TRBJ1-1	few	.	CASSLSMDGNTEAFF	TGTGCCAGCAGTTTGTCGATGGACGGGAACACTGAAGCTTTCTTT
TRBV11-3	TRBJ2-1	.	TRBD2	CASSNIAGVNEQFF	TGTGCCAGCAGCAACATAGCGGGAGTCAATGAGCAGTTCTTC
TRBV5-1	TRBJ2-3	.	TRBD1	CASSLAGTASTDTQYF	TGCGCCAGCAGCTTGGCCGGGACAGCTAGCACAGATACGCAGTATTTT
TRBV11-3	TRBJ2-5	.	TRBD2	CASSKTGTRETQYF	TGTGCCAGCAGCAAGACCGGGACTAGAGAGACCCAGTACTTC
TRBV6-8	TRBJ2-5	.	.	CASSPGEETQYF	TGTGCCAGCAGCCCTGGCGAGGAGACCCAGTACTTC
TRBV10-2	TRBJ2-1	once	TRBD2	CASSVFGLAGPSSYNEQFF	TGCGCCAGCAGTGTTTTTGGCCTAGCGGGTCCGAGCTCCTACAATGAGCAGTTCTTC
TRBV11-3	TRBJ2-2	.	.	CASSLGTNTGELFF	TGTGCCAGCAGCTTAGGGACGAACACCGGGGAGCTGTTTTTT
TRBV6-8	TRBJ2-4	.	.	CASQLNSGNIAKNIQYF	TGTGCCAGCCAGCTTAACTCAGGAAATATAGCCAAAAACATTCAGTACTTC
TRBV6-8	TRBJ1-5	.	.	CASSASRGDNQPQHF	TGTGCCAGCAGTGCTAGTAGGGGAGACAATCAGCCCCAGCATTTT